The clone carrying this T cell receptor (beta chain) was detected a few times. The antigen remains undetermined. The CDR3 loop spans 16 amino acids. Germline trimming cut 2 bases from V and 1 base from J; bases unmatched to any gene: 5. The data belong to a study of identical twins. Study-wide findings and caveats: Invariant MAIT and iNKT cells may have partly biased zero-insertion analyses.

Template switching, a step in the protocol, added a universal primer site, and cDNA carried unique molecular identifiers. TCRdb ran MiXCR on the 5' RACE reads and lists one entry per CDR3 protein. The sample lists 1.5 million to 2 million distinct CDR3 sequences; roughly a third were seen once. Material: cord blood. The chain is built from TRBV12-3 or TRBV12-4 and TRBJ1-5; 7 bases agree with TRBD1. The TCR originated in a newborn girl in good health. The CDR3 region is CASSLSGRGSNQPQHF. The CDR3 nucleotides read TGTGCCAGCAGTTTATCGGGCAGGGGGAGCAATCAGCCCCAGCATTTT.